The 16 T cell receptor beta chains presented below share a single source sample, sequenced in a study of siplizumab effects on memory and regulatory T cells. Using immunoSEQ multiplex PCR, the repertoire was profiled, and TCRdb retains in-frame clones only, with some absent. The sample holds approximately 94,000 clones; roughly 93% are singletons and the top ten take approximately 1.5%. Sequenced: non-Treg CD4+ T cells sorted from blood. These TCRs come from a human donor in good health.

This clone was picked up one time. CDR3 in amino acids: CASSLAGSSYEQYF. The CDR3 DNA follows: TGTGCCAGCAGCTTGGCCGGAAGCTCCTACGAGCAGTACTTC. The chain joins TRBV5-4 to TRBJ2-7; D gene uncertain. V was clipped by 0 bases and J by 0 bases, with 7 bases between them. The germline CDR1 and CDR2 sequences are SGHNT and YYREEE (reference sequence). This CDR3 region has 14 residues.

The chain links TRBV19 to TRBJ1-3, with D possibly matching TRBD1 (5 bases). Germline V gene data show CDR1 as LNHDA and CDR2 as SQIVND (reference sequence). Trimming took 5 bases from V and 2 from J, leaving 10 bases between them. The CDR3 is made up of 14 amino acids. The CDR3 here is CASSLGTPGNTIYF. In DNA form, the CDR3 reads TGTGCCAGTAGTCTCGGGACGCCTGGAAACACCATATATTTT.

This clone was counted a few times. The J gene is TRBJ2-2, the V gene TRBV6-1, with D hard to call. The CDR3 sequence is 12 residues long. CDR1 is MNHNS and CDR2 is SASEGT in the germline V gene. V lost 1 base, J lost 6 bases, and 3 bases lay in between. CDR3 nucleotide sequence: TGTGCCAGCAGTGAAGGAGCCGGGGAGCTGTTTTTT. This sequence encodes CASSEGAGELFF.

The chain joins TRBV14 to TRBJ2-7; TRBD2 matches 7 bases. From germline, CDR1 is SGHDN and CDR2 FVKESK. The CDR3 length is 19 residues. V lost 3 bases to trimming and J lost 0 bases; unmatched junction nucleotides: 17. The CDR3: CASSHSRRAGLYTSYEQYF. The CDR3 nucleotides read TGTGCCAGCAGCCACTCCCGGCGAGCGGGGCTATACACCTCCTACGAGCAGTACTTC.

This clone came up once. The rearrangement joins TRBV11-2 to TRBJ2-2, with D perhaps TRBD2 (6 bases). V was shortened by 8 bases and J by 5 bases, with 21 bases between the two germline ends. The germline gives CDR1 SGHAT, CDR2 FQNNGV. This CDR3 region has 16 residues. In DNA form, the CDR3 reads TGTGCCAGCCGCTACCCGGGCCGCCGGGGGACCGGGGAGCTGTTTTTT. It translates to CASRYPGRRGTGELFF.

V usage is TRBV28 and J usage is TRBJ1-4; 7 nucleotides line up with TRBD1. J gave up 3 bases and V 7 bases, and 8 bases lay outside the gene matches. In germline, CDR1 is MDHEN, CDR2 SYDVKM. This CDR3 has 15 residues. The CDR3 region is CASTVDREANEKLFF. The DNA for the CDR3 is TGTGCCAGCACCGTCGACAGGGAAGCTAATGAAAAACTGTTTTTT.

This clone was detected a few times. The rearrangement joins TRBV9 to TRBJ2-7; TRBD2 is a possible D gene (6 bases). From germline, CDR1 is SGDLS and CDR2 YYNGEE. V was pared by 2 bases and J by 6 bases, with 18 bases between. The CDR3 consists of 15 residues. The CDR3 region is CASSVRGLARGEQYF. The DNA of the CDR3 is TGTGCCAGCAGCGTCCGGGGACTGGCTCGAGGCGAGCAGTACTTC.

The chain recombines TRBV4-1 with TRBJ1-4; D unclear. The V end was cut by 4 bases, the J end by 5 bases, with 11 bases between. This CDR3 is 14 amino acids long. The germline CDR1 and CDR2 sequences are MGHRA and YSYEKL. CDR3 DNA: TGCGCCAGCAGCCCTCCAGGCAAAAATGAAAAACTGTTTTTT. The encoded protein is CASSPPGKNEKLFF.

This clone was detected only a few times. This chain links TRBV18 with TRBJ1-4; D may be TRBD1 (6 bases). V dropped 10 bases and J dropped 5 bases, with 14 bases sitting between them. This CDR3 has 13 amino acids. CDR1 is KGHSH, CDR2 LQKENI, per germline. The CDR3 reads CATRRGANEKLFF. In nucleotides, the CDR3 is TGTGCCACTCGGAGGGGGGCAAATGAAAAACTGTTTTTT. The full variable domain, its missing parts supplied by reference TRBV18 and TRBJ1-4, is NAGVMQNPRHLVRRRGQEARLRCSPMKGHSHVYWYRQLPEEGLKFMVYLQKENIIDESGMPKERFSAEFPKEGPSILRIQQVVRGDSAAYFCATRRGANEKLFFGSGTQLSVL.

The rearrangement links TRBV9 to TRBJ1-1; possible D gene TRBD1, 6 bases. The CDR3 has 14 amino acids. V was pared by 6 bases and J by 0 bases, with 12 bases between. The germline gives CDR1 SGDLS, CDR2 YYNGEE. CDR3 sequence: CASKTGHLNTEAFF. Here the CDR3 DNA reads TGTGCCAGCAAAACGGGACACCTGAACACTGAAGCTTTCTTT.

The chain combines TRBV11-2 with TRBJ2-1; unclear D gene. The CDR3 length is 13 residues. Germline CDR1 is SGHAT and CDR2 is FQNNGV. Trimming removed 5 bases from V and 7 bases from J, with 12 bases in between. The CDR3 coding sequence is TGTGCCAGCAGCCAGCTTCCGACGAATGAGCAGTTCTTC. Its translation is CASSQLPTNEQFF.

The CDR3 sequence: CASSPVSTINEKLFF. The CDR3 DNA follows: TGTGCCAGCAGTCCTGTCTCGACAATCAATGAAAAACTGTTTTTT. The V gene is TRBV27, the J gene TRBJ1-4; unclear D gene. Trimming pared 5 bases from V and 5 bases from J, leaving 15 bases between. Germline V gene sequence: CDR1 MNHEY, CDR2 SMNVEV (reference sequence). The CDR3 has 15 amino acids.

V and J are TRBV30 and TRBJ2-7; a possible D gene is TRBD1 (6 bases). The V gene's germline CDR1 is GTSNPN and CDR2 SVGIG (reference sequence). The CDR3 has 14 amino acids. The germline V and J ends were trimmed by 5 bases and 2 bases, with 16 bases remaining between them. Here the CDR3 DNA reads TGTGCCTGGGAACGGACAGCTCTAACCTACGAGCAGTACTTC. Protein sequence: CAWERTALTYEQYF.

J is TRBJ1-1 and V is TRBV11-2; maybe TRBD1 (5 bases). CDR3 length: 14 residues. Germline CDR1 and CDR2: SGHAT and FQNNGV. The V end lost 3 bases, the J end lost 1 base, and 9 bases lay between the germline ends. CDR3 in DNA: TGTGCCAGCAGCTTCACGGGGGGGAACACTGAAGCTTTCTTT. Protein: CASSFTGGNTEAFF.

The chain combines TRBV15 with TRBJ2-1; D possibly matches TRBD1 or TRBD2 (5 bases each). V was trimmed by 9 bases and J by 4 bases, leaving 16 bases between them. The CDR3 runs to 14 residues. Germline CDR1 and CDR2: LNHNV and YYDKDF (reference sequence). In DNA, the CDR3 is TGTGCCACAGCGAGAGGGACGCCTTACAATGAGCAGTTCTTC. It is translated as CATARGTPYNEQFF.

The CDR3 region is CASSELKGQADTQYF. The DNA of the CDR3 is TGTGCCAGCAGTGAATTGAAGGGGCAAGCAGATACGCAGTATTTT. This chain uses TRBV6-1 with TRBJ2-3; TRBD1 is a possible D gene (5 bases). This CDR3 is built from 15 residues. Trimming removed 2 bases from V and 4 bases from J, with 13 bases in between. CDR1 and CDR2 (germline): MNHNS, SASEGT.